This is a list of T cell receptor beta chains from one sample in a study of tumor-infiltrating lymphocytes in primary liver carcinoma. TCRdb fed the multiplex PCR reads into MiXCR, producing one record per CDR3 protein. The table shows approximately 310,000 distinct CDR3 sequences, with 55% to 65% occurring only once. The sample consisted of peripheral blood. The receptor set was obtained from a middle-aged man with primary liver carcinoma and hepatitis B virus infection. The CDR3 runs from the conserved cysteine through the conserved F or W. D genes are given only for firm matches. Clone size appears in some rows only: once, few, many, or a class for an expanded clone.

CDR3 length: 17
V gene: TRBV12-3/TRBV12-4
clone size: .
J gene: TRBJ2-2
D gene: .
CDR3 protein: CASSSNPLAINTRELFF
CDR3 DNA: TGTGCCAGCAGTTCCAACCCTCTCGCGATCAACACTAGGGAGCTGTTTTTT

CDR3 length: 13
V gene: TRBV5-1
clone size: .
J gene: TRBJ1-1
D gene: .
CDR3 protein: CASSPEQYTEAFF
CDR3 DNA: TGCGCCAGCAGCCCAGAACAGTACACTGAAGCTTTCTTT

CDR3 length: 14
V gene: TRBV11-1
clone size: few
J gene: TRBJ2-1
D gene: .
CDR3 protein: CASSPSADYNGRFF
CDR3 DNA: TGTGCCAGCAGCCCATCAGCGGATTACAATGGGCGGTTCTTC

CDR3 length: 12
V gene: TRBV7-8
clone size: once
J gene: TRBJ1-2
D gene: .
CDR3 protein: CDSSFLAGGYTF
CDR3 DNA: TGTGACAGCAGCTTTCTGGCGGGAGGCTACACCTTC

CDR3 length: 15
V gene: TRBV28
clone size: .
J gene: TRBJ1-2
D gene: .
CDR3 protein: CASNSPRGFSYGYTF
CDR3 DNA: TGTGCCAGCAATTCACCCAGGGGATTCAGCTATGGCTACACCTTC

CDR3 length: 13
V gene: TRBV6-1
clone size: .
J gene: TRBJ2-1
D gene: .
CDR3 protein: CVSREDWLGEQFF
CDR3 DNA: TGTGTCAGCAGGGAGGACTGGCTCGGTGAGCAGTTCTTC

CDR3 length: 13
V gene: TRBV6-4
clone size: .
J gene: TRBJ1-2
D gene: .
CDR3 protein: CARGGRGHAGYIF
CDR3 DNA: TGTGCCAGGGGGGGTCGGGGGCATGCTGGCTACATCTTC

CDR3 length: 16
V gene: TRBV6-2/TRBV6-3
clone size: once
J gene: TRBJ2-6
D gene: TRBD1
CDR3 protein: CARSPSGGIGANVLTF
CDR3 DNA: TGTGCCCGCAGTCCCTCAGGGGGCATAGGGGCCAACGTCCTGACTTTC

CDR3 length: 16
V gene: TRBV7-9
clone size: .
J gene: TRBJ2-6
D gene: .
CDR3 protein: CASSPGHISGANVLTF
CDR3 DNA: TGTGCCAGCAGCCCGGGACACATCTCTGGGGCCAACGTCCTGACTTTC

CDR3 length: 16
V gene: TRBV5-1
clone size: .
J gene: TRBJ2-3
D gene: .
CDR3 protein: CASSLGERGSTDTQYF
CDR3 DNA: TGCGCCAGCAGCTTGGGAGAAAGGGGTAGCACAGATACGCAGTATTTT

CDR3 length: 14
V gene: TRBV4-2
clone size: many
J gene: TRBJ2-3
D gene: TRBD2
CDR3 protein: CASRPGGDTDTQYF
CDR3 DNA: TGTGCCAGCAGACCCGGGGGGGACACAGATACGCAGTATTTT

CDR3 length: 15
V gene: TRBV11-2
clone size: .
J gene: TRBJ1-3
D gene: .
CDR3 protein: CASGLDGVSGDTIYF
CDR3 DNA: TGTGCCAGCGGCTTAGATGGAGTCTCTGGAGACACCATATATTTT

CDR3 length: 14
V gene: TRBV12-3/TRBV12-4
clone size: few
J gene: TRBJ2-2
D gene: .
CDR3 protein: CASSLIGDTGELFF
CDR3 DNA: TGTGCCAGCAGTTTGATAGGGGACACCGGGGAGCTGTTTTTT

CDR3 length: 15
V gene: TRBV11-1
clone size: .
J gene: TRBJ2-7
D gene: .
CDR3 protein: CANSDSSSSYNEQYF
CDR3 DNA: TGTGCCAACAGCGACTCTAGCTCATCGTACAATGAGCAGTACTTC

CDR3 length: 14
V gene: TRBV29-1
clone size: many
J gene: TRBJ2-7
D gene: TRBD1
CDR3 protein: CSATGLQSSYEQYF
CDR3 DNA: TGCAGCGCGACAGGGCTGCAGAGCTCCTACGAGCAGTACTTC

CDR3 length: 14
V gene: TRBV12-3/TRBV12-4
clone size: .
J gene: TRBJ2-2
D gene: .
CDR3 protein: CASGLRLSGGELFF
CDR3 DNA: TGTGCCAGCGGTTTGCGGTTAAGTGGTGGGGAGCTGTTTTTT

CDR3 length: 15
V gene: TRBV28
clone size: .
J gene: TRBJ2-7
D gene: TRBD1
CDR3 protein: CASSRRTGTGVEQYF
CDR3 DNA: TGTGCCAGCAGTCGCCGTACGGGGACAGGGGTAGAGCAGTACTTC

CDR3 length: 14
V gene: TRBV4-2
clone size: many
J gene: TRBJ2-1
D gene: .
CDR3 protein: CASSQARSYNEQFF
CDR3 DNA: TGTGCCAGCAGCCAGGCCCGTTCCTACAATGAGCAGTTCTTC

CDR3 length: 16
V gene: TRBV7-8
clone size: .
J gene: TRBJ1-1
D gene: .
CDR3 protein: CASSLEGTGFVTEAFF
CDR3 DNA: TGTGCCAGCAGCTTAGAGGGAACAGGCTTTGTCACTGAAGCTTTCTTT

CDR3 length: 15
V gene: TRBV7-8
clone size: .
J gene: TRBJ2-7
D gene: TRBD1
CDR3 protein: CASIRDRGLTYEQYF
CDR3 DNA: TGTGCCAGCATCCGAGACAGGGGGTTAACCTACGAGCAGTACTTC

CDR3 length: 14
V gene: TRBV30
clone size: .
J gene: TRBJ2-2
D gene: TRBD2
CDR3 protein: CAWNALAGVGELFF
CDR3 DNA: TGTGCCTGGAATGCCCTAGCGGGAGTCGGGGAGCTGTTTTTT

CDR3 length: 14
V gene: TRBV5-1
clone size: .
J gene: TRBJ2-3
D gene: .
CDR3 protein: CASRRGEGTDTQYF
CDR3 DNA: TGCGCCAGCAGAAGGGGTGAGGGCACAGATACGCAGTATTTT

CDR3 length: 14
V gene: TRBV30
clone size: .
J gene: TRBJ1-4
D gene: .
CDR3 protein: CAWNLQGLNEKLFF
CDR3 DNA: TGTGCCTGGAACCTACAGGGATTAAATGAAAAACTGTTTTTT

CDR3 length: 15
V gene: TRBV28
clone size: .
J gene: TRBJ2-1
D gene: TRBD2
CDR3 protein: CASSLGGSRNNEQFF
CDR3 DNA: TGTGCCAGCAGTTTAGGCGGGAGTAGGAACAATGAGCAGTTCTTC

CDR3 length: 16
V gene: TRBV25-1
clone size: once
J gene: TRBJ1-3
D gene: .
CDR3 protein: CASSGRTSFSGNTIYF
CDR3 DNA: TGTGCCAGCAGTGGTCGGACGAGCTTCTCTGGAAACACCATATATTTT

CDR3 length: 16
V gene: TRBV15
clone size: few
J gene: TRBJ1-6
D gene: .
CDR3 protein: CATSRSDLGGNSPLHF
CDR3 DNA: TGTGCCACCAGCAGGTCCGATCTCGGGGGTAATTCACCCCTCCACTTT

CDR3 length: 14
V gene: TRBV6-1
clone size: .
J gene: TRBJ2-3
D gene: TRBD2
CDR3 protein: CASARLAFIDTQYF
CDR3 DNA: TGTGCCAGCGCCCGACTAGCGTTCATAGATACGCAGTATTTT

CDR3 length: 19
V gene: TRBV6-2/TRBV6-3
clone size: .
J gene: TRBJ1-4
D gene: .
CDR3 protein: CASSYSADGPGWYPEILFF
CDR3 DNA: TGTGCCAGCAGCTACTCGGCGGACGGCCCTGGCTGGTATCCTGAAATACTGTTTTTT

CDR3 length: 15
V gene: TRBV10-3
clone size: few
J gene: TRBJ1-1
D gene: .
CDR3 protein: CAISESRGLGTEAFF
CDR3 DNA: TGTGCCATCAGTGAGTCGAGGGGTTTGGGCACTGAAGCTTTCTTT

CDR3 length: 17
V gene: TRBV6-1
clone size: many
J gene: TRBJ2-1
D gene: TRBD1
CDR3 protein: CASSSKGGQGSYNEQFF
CDR3 DNA: TGTGCCAGCAGTTCGAAAGGGGGACAGGGCTCCTACAATGAGCAGTTCTTC

CDR3 length: 12
V gene: TRBV5-4
clone size: many
J gene: TRBJ2-1
D gene: .
CDR3 protein: CASSLLRNEQFF
CDR3 DNA: TGTGCCAGCAGTCTCCTTCGTAATGAGCAGTTCTTC

CDR3 length: 15
V gene: TRBV5-4
clone size: once
J gene: TRBJ2-3
D gene: .
CDR3 protein: CASSFSPNSTDTQYF
CDR3 DNA: TGTGCCAGCAGCTTCTCGCCTAACAGCACAGATACGCAGTATTTT

CDR3 length: 15
V gene: TRBV28
clone size: .
J gene: TRBJ2-2
D gene: .
CDR3 protein: CASSNYGLGAGELSF
CDR3 DNA: TGTGCCAGCAGTAATTACGGTCTGGGAGCCGGGGAGCTGTCTTTT

CDR3 length: 18
V gene: TRBV24-1
clone size: .
J gene: TRBJ2-5
D gene: TRBD1
CDR3 protein: CATSDRTLKDRGPETQYF
CDR3 DNA: TGTGCCACCAGTGATCGAACTCTAAAGGACAGGGGGCCGGAGACACAGTACTTC

CDR3 length: 15
V gene: TRBV11-2
clone size: .
J gene: TRBJ1-3
D gene: .
CDR3 protein: CTSSPRPGEGNTIYF
CDR3 DNA: TGTACCAGCAGCCCCCGCCCAGGGGAAGGAAACACCATATATTTT

CDR3 length: 16
V gene: TRBV11-2
clone size: once
J gene: TRBJ1-6
D gene: TRBD1
CDR3 protein: CASNAPRGAVNSPLQF
CDR3 DNA: TGTGCCAGCAACGCCCCCAGGGGGGCAGTGAATTCACCCCTCCAGTTT

CDR3 length: 16
V gene: TRBV6-1
clone size: .
J gene: TRBJ2-5
D gene: TRBD2
CDR3 protein: CASSGMDSGHLETQYF
CDR3 DNA: TGTGCCAGCAGCGGGATGGATAGCGGGCACCTTGAGACCCAGTACTTC

CDR3 length: 12
V gene: TRBV2
clone size: once
J gene: TRBJ1-4
D gene: .
CDR3 protein: CASSDRPDKLFF
CDR3 DNA: TGTGCCAGCAGTGACAGGCCTGATAAACTGTTTTTT

CDR3 length: 14
V gene: TRBV28
clone size: .
J gene: TRBJ2-7
D gene: TRBD2
CDR3 protein: CAGRVTSGVYEQYF
CDR3 DNA: TGTGCCGGCAGAGTGACTAGCGGCGTCTACGAGCAGTACTTC

CDR3 length: 16
V gene: TRBV30
clone size: few
J gene: TRBJ2-1
D gene: TRBD2
CDR3 protein: CAWSGEREGSYNEQFF
CDR3 DNA: TGTGCCTGGAGTGGGGAGCGGGAGGGCTCCTACAATGAGCAGTTCTTC

CDR3 length: 15
V gene: TRBV5-6
clone size: few
J gene: TRBJ1-3
D gene: .
CDR3 protein: CASSPDSISGNTIYF
CDR3 DNA: TGTGCCAGCAGCCCGGACAGTATCTCTGGAAACACCATATATTTT

CDR3 length: 14
V gene: TRBV11-2
clone size: .
J gene: TRBJ2-5
D gene: .
CDR3 protein: CASSAETVQEAQYF
CDR3 DNA: TGTGCCAGCAGCGCAGAGACAGTACAAGAGGCCCAGTACTTC

CDR3 length: 13
V gene: TRBV28
clone size: once
J gene: TRBJ2-7
D gene: .
CDR3 protein: CTSSPSGTYEQHF
CDR3 DNA: TGTACCAGCAGTCCTAGTGGTACGTACGAGCAGCACTTC

CDR3 length: 14
V gene: TRBV6-1
clone size: .
J gene: TRBJ1-1
D gene: .
CDR3 protein: CAITIPGDHTEAFF
CDR3 DNA: TGTGCGATTACAATTCCAGGGGACCACACTGAAGCTTTCTTT

CDR3 length: 13
V gene: TRBV12-3/TRBV12-4
clone size: many
J gene: TRBJ1-1
D gene: .
CDR3 protein: CASSRLGVTEAFF
CDR3 DNA: TGTGCCAGCAGCCGCCTGGGGGTGACTGAAGCTTTCTTT

CDR3 length: 15
V gene: TRBV24-1
clone size: .
J gene: TRBJ2-5
D gene: .
CDR3 protein: CATCEIGTSSETQYF
CDR3 DNA: TGTGCCACCTGTGAGATCGGGACAAGTTCAGAGACCCAGTACTTC

CDR3 length: 19
V gene: TRBV6-1
clone size: many
J gene: TRBJ1-5
D gene: TRBD1
CDR3 protein: CASSEAWDRGKSSNQPQHF
CDR3 DNA: TGTGCCAGCAGTGAAGCGTGGGACAGGGGGAAATCTAGCAATCAGCCCCAGCATTTT

CDR3 length: 14
V gene: TRBV12-3/TRBV12-4
clone size: few
J gene: TRBJ2-2
D gene: TRBD1
CDR3 protein: CASSFTGGTGELFF
CDR3 DNA: TGTGCCAGCAGTTTCACAGGGGGAACCGGGGAGCTGTTTTTT

CDR3 length: 14
V gene: TRBV7-9
clone size: .
J gene: TRBJ2-1
D gene: .
CDR3 protein: CASSLAGANNEQFF
CDR3 DNA: TGTGCCAGCAGCTTAGCGGGAGCTAACAATGAGCAGTTCTTC

CDR3 length: 13
V gene: TRBV10-3
clone size: many
J gene: TRBJ2-2
D gene: TRBD2
CDR3 protein: CASVERESGELFF
CDR3 DNA: TGTGCCTCGGTAGAGCGGGAGTCCGGGGAGCTGTTTTTT

CDR3 length: 15
V gene: TRBV7-2
clone size: once
J gene: TRBJ2-5
D gene: TRBD2
CDR3 protein: CASRTSGSDGETQYF
CDR3 DNA: TGTGCCAGCAGAACTAGCGGGAGCGATGGAGAGACCCAGTACTTC

CDR3 length: 17
V gene: TRBV29-1
clone size: once
J gene: TRBJ2-3
D gene: TRBD2
CDR3 protein: CTVEGIRTSGRPDTQYF
CDR3 DNA: TGCACCGTTGAAGGCATTAGGACTAGCGGAAGACCGGATACGCAGTATTTT

CDR3 length: 14
V gene: TRBV6-2/TRBV6-3
clone size: .
J gene: TRBJ2-3
D gene: .
CDR3 protein: CASNPDPEGDTQYF
CDR3 DNA: TGTGCCAGCAATCCGGACCCCGAAGGGGATACGCAGTATTTT

CDR3 length: 13
V gene: TRBV7-9
clone size: few
J gene: TRBJ1-2
D gene: TRBD1
CDR3 protein: CASSMTGMDGYTF
CDR3 DNA: TGTGCCAGCAGCATGACAGGGATGGATGGCTACACCTTC

CDR3 length: 18
V gene: TRBV28
clone size: .
J gene: TRBJ1-4
D gene: TRBD1
CDR3 protein: CASRYDRGPVATNEKLFF
CDR3 DNA: TGTGCCAGCAGATATGACAGGGGGCCAGTTGCAACTAATGAAAAACTGTTTTTT

CDR3 length: 15
V gene: TRBV29-1
clone size: many
J gene: TRBJ2-3
D gene: .
CDR3 protein: CSVLGGAKFSDTQYF
CDR3 DNA: TGCAGCGTGCTGGGCGGGGCGAAATTTTCAGATACGCAGTATTTT

CDR3 length: 17
V gene: TRBV7-9
clone size: .
J gene: TRBJ2-1
D gene: TRBD2
CDR3 protein: CASSVRLAGRIYNKQFF
CDR3 DNA: TGTGCCAGCAGCGTTAGATTAGCGGGCCGAATCTACAATAAGCAGTTCTTC

CDR3 length: 16
V gene: TRBV4-2
clone size: many
J gene: TRBJ1-1
D gene: .
CDR3 protein: CASSQPQGSLNTEAFF
CDR3 DNA: TGTGCCAGCAGCCAACCACAAGGCAGCCTGAACACTGAAGCTTTCTTT

CDR3 length: 15
V gene: TRBV6-6
clone size: .
J gene: TRBJ2-1
D gene: .
CDR3 protein: CASNYLGRRRNERFF
CDR3 DNA: TGTGCCAGCAATTACCTGGGCAGAAGGCGCAATGAGCGGTTCTTC